This record concerns one T cell receptor beta chain sequence. This sample is part of a study of control samples from healthy donors and cancer patients. Clones were sequenced by immunoSEQ multiplex PCR, and TCRdb holds only the in-frame ones, with some missing. The sample includes around 64,000 clones, approximately 89% of them seen just once. The specimen sequenced was PBMCs. The source is a man in his 60s with colorectal cancer.

CDR3 sequence (DNA): TGTGCCAGCAGCTCCGGGACAGGGAAATACGAGCAGTACTTC. Translating gives CASSSGTGKYEQYF. The chain uses TRBV7-9 and TRBJ2-7; 9 bases agree with TRBD1. V gave up 4 bases and J gave up 4 bases; unmatched junction bases: 5. The germline gives CDR1 SEHNR, CDR2 FQNEAQ (reference sequence). This CDR3 contains 14 residues.